This T cell receptor beta chain came from a study of T cells in Graves' hyperthyroidism and ophthalmopathy. Study findings and constraints: A model of 13 V-J features distinguished ophthalmopathy from stable hyperthyroidism.

This clonotype appeared many times. Its antigen is currently unknown. Using RNA transcripts as the source, TCR beta CDR3 regions were amplified. First-round RT-PCR with HTBI primers amplified the TCR CDR3 region. Each CDR3 protein is one row after TCRdb ran MiXCR on the multiplex PCR reads. The table lists about 480,000 distinct CDR3 sequences, around a quarter of them singletons, with around 11% in the top ten. Germline V CDR1 and CDR2: SGDLS, YYNGEE. This CDR3 is 17 amino acids long. The ends lost 0 bases at V and 1 base at J; junction bases unmatched: 5. The study left out patients who had uncontrolled infection, other autoimmune disease, pregnancy or lactation. Out of less than 12 ml of fresh peripheral blood came the PBMCs.

The TCR originated in a woman between 25 and 40 years old with Graves' ophthalmopathy. The gene calls are TRBV9 and TRBJ2-5; TRBD2 matches at 11 bases. The sequenced sample consisted of blood. The CDR3 region has the DNA TGTGCCAGCAGCGTAGCCGGTAGCGGGGGGGTCCAAGAGACCCAGTACTTC. This gives the protein CASSVAGSGGVQETQYF.